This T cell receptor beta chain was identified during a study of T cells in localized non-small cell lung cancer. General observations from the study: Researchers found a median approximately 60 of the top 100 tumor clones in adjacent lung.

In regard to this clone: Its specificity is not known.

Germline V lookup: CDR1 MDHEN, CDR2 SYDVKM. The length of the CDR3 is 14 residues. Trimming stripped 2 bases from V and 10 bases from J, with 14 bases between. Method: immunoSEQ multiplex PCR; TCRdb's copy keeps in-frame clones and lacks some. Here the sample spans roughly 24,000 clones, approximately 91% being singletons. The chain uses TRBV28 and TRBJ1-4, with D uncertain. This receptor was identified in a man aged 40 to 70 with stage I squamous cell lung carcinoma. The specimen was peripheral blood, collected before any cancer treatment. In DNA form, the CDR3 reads TGTGCCAGCAGTTTAGGGGATAGCTCGGCAAAACTGTTTTTT. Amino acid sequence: CASSLGDSSAKLFF.